Following are 18 T cell receptor beta chains from one sample sequenced in a study of CD8+CD57+ T cells in acquired aplastic anemia. For CDR3 and TCR beta VDJ profiling, genomic DNA was the template used. MiXCR, run by TCRdb on the reads, gives a single entry per CDR3 protein. The sample has 200,000 to 300,000 distinct CDR3 sequences, 82% seen once. Selection for sequencing was limited to patients who had shown CD8+CD57+ cell expansion by flow cytometry. The sequenced sample was sorted CD4+, CD8+, or CD8+CD57+ T cells (not recorded which) from PBMCs. The receptors derive from a human donor with aplastic anemia.

This chain uses TRBV6-4 with TRBJ1-3, with D tentatively TRBD1 (6 bases). Trimming left V 6 bases short and J 0 bases short, with 30 bases between. The CDR3 length is 21 residues. Germline CDR1 and CDR2: MRHNA and SNTAGT. The CDR3, as DNA: TGTGCCAGCAGACAGGGACTAGCGGGAAGTCTGTTGGGGACCTCTGGAAACACCATATATTTT. This encodes CASRQGLAGSLLGTSGNTIYF.

A remark on this clonotype: This CDR3 is missing its conserved last phenylalanine or tryptophan, likely due to a read error. It is unclear where the CDR3 begins or ends on the DNA, so no DNA is shown, and the CDR3 is as TCRdb lists it. V and J are TRBV7-2 and TRBJ1-5. The germline V gene encodes CDR1 SGHTA and CDR2 FQGNSA. The CDR3 adds up to 13 amino acids, both ends counted. The CDR3 here is CASSLKTSGPEQV.

Turning to this clonotype: One junction end does not reproduce the germline sequence, and a read error may be involved. This chain uses TRBV9 with TRBJ1-1; no firm D call. Germline-derived CDR1 and CDR2 are SGDLS and YYNGEE. This CDR3 contains 13 residues. The CDR3 DNA reads TGCGCCAGCGGCGACTTTGGGGACACTGAAGCTTTCTTT. Amino acids: CASGDFGDTEAFF. Combining the CDR3 with reference TRBV9 and TRBJ1-1 gives the whole variable domain DSGVTQTPKHLITATGQRVTLRCSPRSGDLSVYWYQQSLDQGLQFLIQYYNGEERAKGNILERFSAQQFPDLHSELNLSSLELGDSALYFCASGDFGDTEAFFGQGTRLTVV.

The count of this clonotype is one. In nucleotides, the CDR3 is TGTGCCAGCAGCTGGGAGCGGGGTTACGAGCAGTACGTC. It encodes CASSWERGYEQYV. V gene TRBV5-8 combines with J gene TRBJ2-7, with TRBD2 identical over 7 bases. V dropped 3 bases and J dropped 4; count of bases not matched to a gene: 4. The CDR3 extends over 13 amino acids. Germline CDR1 is SGHTS and CDR2 is YDEGEE.

Turning to this clonotype: The final CDR3 position lacks the conserved phenylalanine or tryptophan, pointing to a likely read error. The limits of the CDR3 on the DNA are not certain, so only TCRdb's listed CDR3 is given. This rearrangement joins TRBV9 to TRBJ2-1; TRBD1, the table's D call, lacks a check against the DNA. In germline, CDR1 is SGDLS, CDR2 YYNGEE. Inclusive of both ends, the CDR3 amounts to 13 amino acids. This CDR3 is CASSMKDSPYNEL.

Comments on this clonotype: The CDR3 ends on some other residue instead of the conserved phenylalanine or tryptophan, so this is likely a read error. The DNA is left out, because the CDR3 cannot be placed on it with certainty; the CDR3 is given as TCRdb lists it. The chain recombines TRBV7-9 with TRBJ2-3; TRBD1, as called in the table, went unchecked against the DNA. Germline CDR1 SEHNR, CDR2 FQNEAQ (reference sequence). The CDR3 extends over 13 residues, inclusive of both ends. The CDR3 reads CASGFQSRGGRDV.

As regards this clonotype: One junction end disagrees with the germline gene, perhaps due to a read error. This chain connects TRBV5-1 to TRBJ2-1; TRBD2 matches 7 bases. This CDR3 is 16 amino acids long. Germline CDR1 and CDR2: SGHRS and YFSETQ. CDR3 region: CASSLGEGGDQDEQFF. CDR3 bases: TGTGCCAGCAGCTTGGGGGAGGGCGGCGATCAGGATGAGCAGTTCTTC.

This chain connects TRBV6-5 to TRBJ2-1, with 9 nucleotides matching TRBD2. The V segment lost 6 bases and the J segment 9 bases; nucleotides outside the gene matches: 15. Germline V lookup: CDR1 MNHEY, CDR2 SVGAGI. The CDR3 covers 16 residues. CDR3 in DNA: TGTGCCAGCAGCCCTCGGTTAGCGGGAGAAGTTGGTGAGCAGTTCTTC. It yields the protein CASSPRLAGEVGEQFF.

In regard to this clonotype: This CDR3 is missing its conserved last phenylalanine or tryptophan, likely due to a read error. The limits of the CDR3 on the DNA are not certain, so only TCRdb's listed CDR3 is given. This sequence joins TRBV9 and TRBJ2-3; the D segment call TRBD2 is taken from the table without a DNA check. Germline values: CDR1 SGDLS, CDR2 YYNGEE. The CDR3 region is 13 residues in length, termini included. The CDR3: CASGDAGNDPYFV.

For this clonotype: This is likely a read error, given that the CDR3 carries no conserved phenylalanine or tryptophan at its end. The DNA is left out, because the CDR3 cannot be placed on it with certainty; the CDR3 is given as TCRdb lists it. The rearrangement links TRBV7-3 to TRBJ2-7. Germline-derived CDR1 and CDR2 are SGHTA and FQGTGA. Including both end residues, the CDR3 is 11 amino acids long. CDR3 amino acids: CARRTSYKKHS.

Note on this clonotype: A much more abundant neighbour one base away suggests this may be a read error. The rearrangement uses TRBV7-8 and TRBJ1-1; D ambiguous. V lost 0 bases and J 7 bases, leaving 21 bases between the germline ends. This CDR3 is built from 17 residues. CDR1 and CDR2 (germline): SGHVS, FQNEAQ. The CDR3 protein is CASSLAEGPDTQNEAFF. In nucleotides, the CDR3 is TGTGCCAGCAGCTTAGCGGAAGGTCCCGATACGCAGAATGAAGCTTTCTTT.

Comments on this clonotype: A much larger clone differs from this one at a single base, so this may be a read error. The limits of the CDR3 on the DNA are not certain, so only TCRdb's listed CDR3 is given. The chain joins TRBV7-3 to TRBJ1-4. Germline values: CDR1 SGHTA, CDR2 FQGTGA. The CDR3 has 14 residues if both end residues are counted. This chain's CDR3 is CASSVVSDTQYFGF.

Comments on this clonotype: The germline gene is not matched at one end of the junction; a read error may be the cause. In DNA, the CDR3 is TGTGCCAGCAGCGCCACCGTGACAGGTTCCACAGATGCGCAGTATTTT. This codes for CASSATVTGSTDAQYF. The chain carries TRBV9 and TRBJ2-3, with D perhaps matching TRBD1 (6 bases). The CDR3 contains 16 residues. The V gene's germline CDR1 is SGDLS and CDR2 YYNGEE. The whole variable domain, remainder taken from reference TRBV9 and TRBJ2-3, is DSGVTQTPKHLITATGQRVTLRCSPRSGDLSVYWYQQSLDQGLQFLIQYYNGEERAKGNILERFSAQQFPDLHSELNLSSLELGDSALYFCASSATVTGSTDAQYFGPGTRLTVL.

The CDR3: CASSVGSSYEQYF. CDR3 coding DNA: TGTGCCAGCAGCGTCGGCAGCTCCTACGAGCAGTACTTC. V usage is TRBV9 and J usage is TRBJ2-7; the D is unclear. CDR1 is SGDLS, CDR2 YYNGEE, per germline. V lost 2 bases, J lost 0 bases, and 6 bases lay in between. There are 13 residues in the CDR3.

As regards this clonotype: No conserved phenylalanine or tryptophan ends this CDR3, so it is likely a read error. It is unclear where the CDR3 begins or ends on the DNA, so no DNA is shown, and the CDR3 is as TCRdb lists it. This chain uses TRBV7-2 with TRBJ2-7; TRBD2 was called by the table and not checked on the DNA. The CDR3 is made up of 13 amino acids, end residues included. Germline V lookup: CDR1 SGHTA, CDR2 FQGNSA. The CDR3: CASSRGEGGNSTS.

To note about this clonotype: Germline is not matched at one junction end, which may reflect a read error. The rearrangement uses TRBV7-9 and TRBJ1-5; 7 nucleotides line up with TRBD1. This CDR3 has 14 amino acids. CDR1 and CDR2 (germline): SEHNR, FQNEAQ (reference sequence). CDR3 nucleotide sequence: TGTGCCGGAAAGGGGGCTAAGGAGACCCAGTACTTGCGGTTT. It translates to CAGKGAKETQYLRF.

V gene TRBV11-2 combines with J gene TRBJ2-3; TRBD1 agrees at 8 bases. The trim removed 5 bases at V and 6 bases at J, leaving 4 bases unmatched. This CDR3 contains 13 residues. Germline-derived CDR1 and CDR2 are SGHAT and FQNNGV. In DNA form, the CDR3 reads TGTGCCAGCAGCCCCCGACAGGGGGATACGCAGTATTTT. It is translated as CASSPRQGDTQYF.

This sequence joins TRBV11-3 and TRBJ2-3, with a tentative D call TRBD2 (5 bases). Germline CDR1 is SGHNT and CDR2 is YENEEA. The CDR3 is made up of 16 amino acids. Trimming pared 3 bases from V and 6 bases from J, leaving 19 bases between. CDR3 nucleotides: TGTGCCAGCAGCTTTCAAAGAAGCGGACTCACGGATACGCAGTATTTT. Encoded protein: CASSFQRSGLTDTQYF.